The 27 T cell receptor beta chains below all came from one sample that was sequenced in a study of regulatory T cells in long-lasting Graves disease. Specified time point: newly diagnosed GD, antithyroid drugs for less than 3 months. Construction of the TCR library relied on RNA isolated from PBMCs. TCR beta libraries were built with iRepertoire HTBI primers and Arm-PCR of CDR3 regions. MiXCR, applied by TCRdb to the multiplex PCR reads, yields one record per CDR3 protein. The sample has about 320,000 distinct CDR3 sequences, 15% to 20% seen once; the top ten hold about 36%. The material sequenced was peripheral blood mononuclear cells (PBMCs), taken at new diagnosis, from a patient treated with antithyroid drugs. The receptors derive from a female donor with Graves disease.

This clonotype was observed a few times. This chain links TRBV25-1 with TRBJ2-7; the D call may be TRBD1 or TRBD2 (5 bases each). V was cut by 4 bases and J by 7 bases, with 11 bases left in between. The length of the CDR3 is 12 residues. From germline, CDR1 is MGHDK and CDR2 SYGVNS. CDR3 in amino acids: CASSAPGREQYF. DNA for the CDR3: TGTGCCAGCAGTGCCCCGGGACGGGAGCAGTACTTC.

Worth noting for this clonotype: This probably arose from a read error, given a far larger clone one base away. This chain's CDR3 is CASSLEGTGFHEQFF. The DNA for the CDR3 is TGTGCCAGCAGCTTAGAGGGGACAGGGTTCCACGAGCAGTTCTTC. The chain couples TRBV11-2 to TRBJ2-1, with 9 positions matching TRBD1. With 0 bases clipped from V and 10 bases from J, the junction kept 7 bases outside the gene matches. Germline CDR1 reads SGHAT; CDR2 reads FQNNGV. The CDR3 is made up of 15 amino acids.

This clonotype was recorded many times. The chain uses TRBV28 and TRBJ2-7, with 8 bases identical to TRBD1. The germline CDR1 and CDR2 sequences are MDHEN and SYDVKM. The CDR3 length is 13 residues. The ends lost 7 bases at V and 6 bases at J; junction bases unmatched: 8. The CDR3 sequence: CASNSGGLGEQYF. DNA for the CDR3: TGTGCCAGCAATTCAGGGGGCTTAGGCGAGCAGTACTTC.

The V call is TRBV30, the J call TRBJ2-3; 12 bases fit TRBD2. Trimming cost V 4 bases and J 7 bases; bases outside gene matches: 12. The germline V gene encodes CDR1 GTSNPN and CDR2 SVGIG (reference sequence). The CDR3 is 16 amino acids. CDR3 amino acids: CAWTETSGRQGNTQYF. For the CDR3, the DNA is TGTGCCTGGACCGAGACTAGCGGGAGACAGGGGAATACGCAGTATTTT.

By sample share, this clonotype is large. V and J are TRBV7-8 and TRBJ2-3, with 11 bases identical to TRBD2. The CDR3 runs to 15 residues. J gave up 4 bases and V 7 bases, and 7 bases lay outside the gene matches. Germline lookup yields CDR1 SGHVS and CDR2 FQNEAQ. This chain's CDR3 is CASISLAGGPDTQYF. The CDR3 region has the DNA TGTGCCAGCATTTCTTTAGCGGGAGGGCCAGATACGCAGTATTTT.

The table lists this clonotype with a few counts. The gene calls are TRBV11-2 and TRBJ2-7; D is uncertain. The germline V gene encodes CDR1 SGHAT and CDR2 FQNNGV. The length of the CDR3 is 14 residues. Deletions cut 2 bases from V and 0 bases from J, with 8 bases between. CDR3 region: CASSLSRVSYEQYF. CDR3 nucleotide sequence: TGTGCCAGCAGCTTAAGTCGGGTCTCCTACGAGCAGTACTTC.

This clonotype was recorded many times. The rearrangement joins TRBV18 to TRBJ2-1, with 9 nucleotides matching TRBD2. The CDR3 covers 17 residues. Trimming removed 1 base from V and 0 bases from J; junction bases left unmatched: 4. The germline gives CDR1 KGHSH, CDR2 LQKENI. The CDR3 loop reads CASSPRDSGSSYNEQFF. Written as DNA, the CDR3 is TGTGCCAGCTCACCACGGGATAGCGGGAGCTCCTACAATGAGCAGTTCTTC.

The chain joins TRBV28 to TRBJ2-7, with 9 bases fitting TRBD1. CDR1 MDHEN and CDR2 SYDVKM come from the germline V gene. The junction had 14 bases not matched to a gene; V was cut back by 4 bases and J by 1 base. This CDR3 contains 18 residues. The CDR3 region has the DNA TGTGCCAGCAGTTATCTACGCGCCCGGGACAGGGTATCCTACGAGCAGTACTTC. It yields the protein CASSYLRARDRVSYEQYF.

This chain joins TRBV5-1 and TRBJ2-3, with TRBD2 identical over 10 bases. V shed 4 bases, J shed 3 bases, and the junction held 5 bases outside the gene matches. The CDR3 has 15 amino acids. Per the germline V gene, CDR1 is SGHRS and CDR2 is YFSETQ. The DNA for the CDR3 is TGCGCCAGCAGCACTAGCGGGACCGCAACAGATACGCAGTATTTT. This sequence encodes CASSTSGTATDTQYF.

This clonotype was seen more than once but under ten times. J is TRBJ2-5 and V is TRBV9; 9 bases fit TRBD2. CDR1 SGDLS and CDR2 YYNGEE come from the germline V gene. CDR3 length: 16 residues. V shed 0 bases and J 2 bases; nucleotides not matched to a gene: 5. CDR3 sequence (DNA): TGTGCCAGCAGCGTAGGAGCGGGAGGTAGTCAAGAGACCCAGTACTTC. Its protein product is CASSVGAGGSQETQYF.

This clonotype was seen repeatedly, ten times or more. The rearrangement uses TRBV2 and TRBJ2-1; 7 positions agree with TRBD2. The CDR3 is 15 amino acids. Germline lookup yields CDR1 SNHLY and CDR2 FYNNEI. V was pared by 1 base and J by 6 bases, with 6 bases of the junction left unmatched. The CDR3 DNA follows: TGTGCCAGCAGTGAAGTGGCGGGAGCTGGCAATGAGCAGTTCTTC. Encoded protein: CASSEVAGAGNEQFF.

This CDR3 reads CSASGWKAYEQYF. DNA of the CDR3: TGCAGTGCTAGCGGGTGGAAAGCCTACGAGCAGTACTTC. The J gene is TRBJ2-7, the V gene TRBV20-1; D gene uncertain. V lost 3 bases to trimming and J lost 2 bases, with 11 bases between them. Germline CDR1 is DFQATT and CDR2 is SNEGSKA (reference sequence). The length of the CDR3 is 13 residues.

This clonotype showed up many times. This chain connects TRBV2 to TRBJ2-1; D gene unclear. The V end was cut by 8 bases, the J end by 2 bases, with 10 bases between. This CDR3 has 13 residues. The V gene's germline CDR1 is SNHLY and CDR2 FYNNEI. CDR3 in DNA: TGTGCCAGCGGCGCGAATACCTACAATGAGCAGTTCTTC. Amino acid sequence: CASGANTYNEQFF.

This clonotype has a count of ten or more. The chain couples TRBV2 to TRBJ2-7, with TRBD2 matching 7 bases. This CDR3 region has 15 residues. Germline V gene data show CDR1 as SNHLY and CDR2 as FYNNEI. The V and J ends lost 5 bases and 0 bases, in that order; junction bases with no gene match: 7. The CDR3 DNA is TGTGCCAGCAGTTCCTTCGGGGGGAGCTCCTACGAGCAGTACTTC. The encoded protein is CASSSFGGSSYEQYF.

This chain links TRBV27 with TRBJ2-1, with TRBD2 identical over 8 bases. The V and J ends lost 8 bases and 10 bases, in that order; junction bases with no gene match: 13. This CDR3 is 14 amino acids long. Per germline, CDR1 MNHEY and CDR2 SMNVEV (reference sequence). The CDR3 bases are TGTGCCAGCCACGACGGGGGGGCTAGCCGGGAGCAGTTCTTC. Translated: CASHDGGASREQFF.

This clonotype was seen a few times. This chain joins TRBV5-1 and TRBJ2-5; D perhaps matches TRBD1 (5 bases). V gave up 1 base and J gave up 5 bases, with 12 bases separating them. Germline V lookup: CDR1 SGHRS, CDR2 YFSETQ. The CDR3 consists of 14 residues. CDR3 sequence (DNA): TGCGCCAGCAGCTTGAAGGGGTTAGTGGAGACCCAGTACTTC. Its protein is CASSLKGLVETQYF.

This clonotype has only a few counts. Since a much larger clone is just one base distant, this may be a read error. This rearrangement joins TRBV6-2 or TRBV6-3 to TRBJ1-2, with a weak D call TRBD1 (6 bases). The V gene's germline CDR1 is MNHEY and CDR2 SVGEGT. This CDR3 comprises 16 residues. In DNA, the CDR3 is TGTGCCAGCGGTTACTCGGCAGGGGCCACCTACTATGGCTACACCTTC. Its translation is CASGYSAGATYYGYTF.

This clonotype was detected only a few times. The chain is built from TRBV20-1 and TRBJ2-3; 9 nucleotides agree with TRBD2. The V segment lost 2 bases and the J segment 3 bases; nucleotides outside the gene matches: 9. Germline CDR1 DFQATT, CDR2 SNEGSKA (reference sequence). The CDR3 contains 16 residues. CDR3 protein: CSARSSVAGETDTQYF. The CDR3 DNA follows: TGCAGTGCTAGAAGCTCGGTAGCGGGGGAAACAGATACGCAGTATTTT.

There are many counts of this clonotype. V usage is TRBV19 and J usage is TRBJ2-7; 9 nucleotides line up with TRBD1. The CDR3 consists of 13 residues. Germline lookup yields CDR1 LNHDA and CDR2 SQIVND (reference sequence). Unmatched junction bases numbered 2, after V lost 3 bases and J lost 5 bases. The CDR3 DNA follows: TGTGCCAGTAGTATGACAGGGGGGAACGAGCAGTACTTC. Its translation: CASSMTGGNEQYF.

The chain links TRBV6-1 to TRBJ2-7; 9 bases line up with TRBD2. There are 16 residues in the CDR3. Trimming cost V 6 bases and J 4 bases; bases outside gene matches: 13. Germline lookup yields CDR1 MNHNS and CDR2 SASEGT. CDR3 coding DNA: TGTGCCAGCAGCCCTAGGGGTAGCGGGAGTCAGTACGAGCAGTACTTC. As protein: CASSPRGSGSQYEQYF.

A note on this clonotype: A far larger clone is only one base removed, so a read error is likely. V and J are TRBV11-3 and TRBJ1-6; no reliable D call. The CDR3 extends over 16 amino acids. Germline assignment: CDR1 SGHNT and CDR2 YENEEA. V gave up 6 bases and J gave up 7 bases, with 19 bases separating them. CDR3 in amino acids: CASSFGGPIKNSPLHF. In DNA, the CDR3 is TGTGCCAGCAGTTTTGGAGGGCCCATCAAGAATTCACCCCTCCACTTT.

This clonotype has just a few counts. The chain is built from TRBV9 and TRBJ2-5; TRBD1 matches 7 bases. This CDR3 is built from 14 residues. V lost 4 bases and J lost 1; bases outside the gene matches: 4. Germline loops: CDR1 SGDLS, CDR2 YYNGEE. The CDR3 DNA reads as TGTGCCAGCAGCACATGGGACAGCCAAGAGACCCAGTACTTC. This sequence encodes CASSTWDSQETQYF.

This clonotype was observed a handful of times. This chain's CDR3 is CASEVSGTGRNEQFF. DNA for the CDR3: TGTGCCAGCGAAGTGTCCGGGACAGGGCGAAATGAGCAGTTCTTC. This chain joins TRBV3-1 and TRBJ2-1, with TRBD1 matching over 9 bases. The CDR3 extends over 15 amino acids. Per germline, CDR1 LGHDT and CDR2 YNNKEL (reference sequence). V shed 8 bases, J shed 7 bases, and the junction held 12 bases outside the gene matches.

At least ten counts were recorded for this clonotype. The rearrangement joins TRBV7-2 to TRBJ1-1; 8 bases are shared with TRBD1. V was clipped by 3 bases and J by 0 bases; unmatched bases: 6. CDR3 length equals 16 residues. Germline V gene sequence: CDR1 SGHTA, CDR2 FQGNSA. The CDR3 sequence: CASSFGQGPMNTEAFF. CDR3 DNA: TGTGCCAGCAGCTTCGGACAGGGCCCCATGAACACTGAAGCTTTCTTT.

A word on this clonotype: A much bigger clone sits one base away, suggesting this may be a read error. The chain links TRBV7-9 to TRBJ2-7; 9 bases match TRBD1. Germline loops: CDR1 SEHNR, CDR2 FQNEAQ (reference sequence). This CDR3 has 14 amino acids. As DNA, the CDR3 is TGTGTCAGCAGCCCCGGGACAGGGTTTTACGAGCAGTACTTC. This codes for CVSSPGTGFYEQYF.

The CDR3 here is CASSLRDGNNEQFF. The DNA of the CDR3 is TGTGCCAGCAGCTTACGGGACGGGAACAATGAGCAGTTCTTC. The rearrangement links TRBV13 to TRBJ2-1; D is possibly TRBD1 or TRBD2 (5 bases each). The CDR3 covers 14 residues. Trimming pared 2 bases from V and 5 bases from J, leaving 10 bases between. Germline V gene data show CDR1 as PRHDT and CDR2 as FYEKMQ (reference sequence).

This clonotype showed up many times. V is TRBV27 and J is TRBJ2-2; perhaps TRBD1 as D (5 bases). Germline CDR1 MNHEY, CDR2 SMNVEV (reference sequence). V was cut by 3 bases and J by 3 bases, with 8 bases left in between. The CDR3 extends over 14 amino acids. The CDR3 spells CASSFRVDTGELFF. CDR3 DNA sequence: TGTGCCAGCAGTTTCAGGGTAGACACCGGGGAGCTGTTTTTT.